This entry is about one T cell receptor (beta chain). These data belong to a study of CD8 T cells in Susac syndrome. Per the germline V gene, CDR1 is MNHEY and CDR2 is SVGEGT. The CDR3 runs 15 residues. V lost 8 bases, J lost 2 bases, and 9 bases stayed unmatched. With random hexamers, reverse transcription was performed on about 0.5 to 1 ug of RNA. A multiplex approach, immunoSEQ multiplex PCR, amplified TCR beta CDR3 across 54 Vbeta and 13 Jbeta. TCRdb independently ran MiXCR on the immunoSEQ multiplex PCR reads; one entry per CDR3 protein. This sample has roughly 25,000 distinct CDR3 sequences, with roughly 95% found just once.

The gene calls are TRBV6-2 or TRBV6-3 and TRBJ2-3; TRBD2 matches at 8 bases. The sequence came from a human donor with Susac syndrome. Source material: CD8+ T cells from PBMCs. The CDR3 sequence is CASESSGGFTDTQYF. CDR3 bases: TGTGCCAGCGAGTCCAGCGGGGGATTCACAGATACGCAGTATTTT.